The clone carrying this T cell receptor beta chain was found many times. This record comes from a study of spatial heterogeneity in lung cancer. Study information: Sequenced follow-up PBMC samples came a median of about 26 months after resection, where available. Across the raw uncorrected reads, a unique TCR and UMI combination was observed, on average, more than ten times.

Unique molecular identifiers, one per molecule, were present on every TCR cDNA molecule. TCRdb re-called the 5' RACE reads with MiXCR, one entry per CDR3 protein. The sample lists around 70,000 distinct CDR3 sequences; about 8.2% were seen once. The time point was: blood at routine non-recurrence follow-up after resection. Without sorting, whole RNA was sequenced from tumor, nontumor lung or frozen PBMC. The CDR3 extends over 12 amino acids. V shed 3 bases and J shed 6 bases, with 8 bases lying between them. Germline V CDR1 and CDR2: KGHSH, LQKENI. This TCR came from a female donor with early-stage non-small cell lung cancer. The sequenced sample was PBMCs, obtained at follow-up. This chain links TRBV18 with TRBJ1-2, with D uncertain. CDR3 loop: CASSPRLHGYTF. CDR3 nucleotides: TGTGCCAGCTCACCCAGGTTGCATGGCTACACCTTC.